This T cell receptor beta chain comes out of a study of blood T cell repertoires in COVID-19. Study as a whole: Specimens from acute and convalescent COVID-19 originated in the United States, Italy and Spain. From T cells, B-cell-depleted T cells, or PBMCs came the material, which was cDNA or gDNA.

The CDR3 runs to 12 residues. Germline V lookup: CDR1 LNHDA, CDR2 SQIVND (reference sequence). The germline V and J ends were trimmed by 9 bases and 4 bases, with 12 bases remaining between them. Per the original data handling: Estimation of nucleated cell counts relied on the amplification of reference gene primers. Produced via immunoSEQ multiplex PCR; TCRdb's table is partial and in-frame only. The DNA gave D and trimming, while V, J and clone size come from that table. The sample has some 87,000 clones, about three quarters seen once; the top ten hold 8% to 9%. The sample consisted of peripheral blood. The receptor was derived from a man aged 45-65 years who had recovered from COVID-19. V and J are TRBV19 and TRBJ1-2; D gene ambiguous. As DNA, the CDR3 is TGTGCCAGCACCCGCGGTAGCTATGGCTACACCTTC. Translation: CASTRGSYGYTF.